Below are 26 T cell receptor beta chains sequenced from a single sample in a study of T-cell reconstitution after alpha-beta-depleted transplantation in children. The library targeted TCRbeta and was prepared with unique molecular identifiers. TCRdb used MiXCR to reprocess the PCR reads, holding one entry per CDR3 protein. This sample has fewer than 550,000 distinct CDR3 sequences, with roughly 11% found just once. The input for sequencing was PBMCs, mostly from graft donor cells, taken 180 days after TCRalphabeta/CD19-depleted stem cell transplant. The receptor source for this set is a female patient under 10 years old who had a stem cell transplant for aplastic anemia, so the T cells may come from the graft donor.

The V call is TRBV15, the J call TRBJ2-7; no reliable D call. The CDR3 contains 12 residues. Germline loops: CDR1 LNHNV, CDR2 YYDKDF (reference sequence). Trimming cost V 0 bases and J 8 bases, with 8 bases left between them. CDR3 coding DNA: TGTGCCACCAGCAGAGACTACTTGAAGCAGTACTTC. It translates to CATSRDYLKQYF.

This clonotype was detected ten times or more. Here the CDR3 reads CASRQGLTDTQYF. The CDR3 region has the DNA TGTGCCAGCAGACAGGGGCTCACAGATACGCAGTATTTT. The chain recombines TRBV7-9 with TRBJ2-3, with 7 positions matching TRBD1. V lost 6 bases and J lost 2; bases outside the gene matches: 2. Per germline, CDR1 SEHNR and CDR2 FQNEAQ (reference sequence). The CDR3 runs to 13 residues. Variable domain in full (rest from reference TRBV7-9 and TRBJ2-3): DTGVSQNPRHKITKRGQNVTFRCDPISEHNRLYWYRQTLGQGPEFLTYFQNEAQLEKSRLLSDRFSAERPKGSFSTLEIQRTEQGDSAMYLCASRQGLTDTQYFGPGTRLTVL.

This clonotype was observed at least ten times. The CDR3 region has the DNA TGTGCCAGCAGTTTACTCGTGGGACAGGGGTCCTCCTACGAGCAGTACTTC. Residues: CASSLLVGQGSSYEQYF. This chain connects TRBV28 to TRBJ2-7, with 10 nucleotides matching TRBD1. V dropped 2 bases and J dropped 0; count of bases not matched to a gene: 7. CDR1 is MDHEN and CDR2 is SYDVKM in the germline V gene. CDR3 length: 17 amino acids.

This clonotype was counted between two and nine times. This chain links TRBV10-3 with TRBJ2-3; D possibly uses TRBD1 or TRBD2 (7 bases each). The CDR3 totals 14 residues. The V and J ends lost 7 bases and 4 bases respectively, with 15 bases between them. Germline loops: CDR1 ENHRY, CDR2 SYGVKD. The CDR3 loop reads CAIKRDSIPDTQYF. The CDR3 DNA is TGTGCCATCAAGCGGGACAGCATACCAGATACGCAGTATTTT.

CDR3 in amino acids: CASSEAGVGETQYF. CDR3 coding DNA: TGTGCCAGCAGTGAAGCGGGAGTCGGTGAGACCCAGTACTTC. The chain uses TRBV2 and TRBJ2-5; tentative D call: TRBD2 (5 bases). V gave up 0 bases and J gave up 5 bases, with 10 bases separating them. CDR3 length equals 14 residues. Germline V gene lookup returns CDR1 SNHLY and CDR2 FYNNEI.

This clonotype was observed a few times. V gene TRBV7-2 combines with J gene TRBJ2-3, with D possibly matching TRBD2 (5 bases). From germline, CDR1 is SGHTA and CDR2 FQGNSA. Trimming removed 0 bases from V and 2 bases from J, with 9 bases in between. This CDR3 contains 15 residues. CDR3 in amino acids: CASSLAPSPTDTQYF. The CDR3 DNA follows: TGTGCCAGCAGCTTAGCACCTAGCCCCACAGATACGCAGTATTTT.

Many counts were recorded for this clonotype. The genes are TRBV7-2 and TRBJ2-5, with 7 bases fitting TRBD2. The germline V gene encodes CDR1 SGHTA and CDR2 FQGNSA. V trimming: 5 bases; J trimming: 0 bases; junction bases outside the gene matches: 9. The CDR3 is made up of 16 amino acids. CDR3 residues: CASSPSGAPYQETQYF. In nucleotides, the CDR3 is TGTGCCAGCAGCCCTAGCGGAGCTCCGTACCAAGAGACCCAGTACTTC.

The V call is TRBV5-1, the J call TRBJ1-1; no clear D gene. Trimming stripped 0 bases from V and 4 bases from J, with 16 bases between. The CDR3 totals 16 residues. Germline CDR1 reads SGHRS; CDR2 reads YFSETQ. CDR3 in DNA: TGCGCCAGCAGCTTGGCCAACCCCTGGGTAACCACTGAAGCTTTCTTT. Encoded protein: CASSLANPWVTTEAFF.

The gene calls are TRBV2 and TRBJ2-1; 9 nucleotides agree with TRBD2. The CDR3 extends over 16 amino acids. V shed 7 bases and J 2 bases; nucleotides not matched to a gene: 9. Germline CDR1 is SNHLY and CDR2 is FYNNEI. This CDR3 is CASTHSGRIPYNEQFF. Here the CDR3 DNA reads TGTGCCAGCACGCATAGCGGGAGAATACCCTACAATGAGCAGTTCTTC.

This clonotype was counted a few times. The gene calls are TRBV4-1 and TRBJ2-1, with D possibly TRBD2 on 6 matching bases. Trimming stripped 0 bases from V and 7 bases from J, with 16 bases between. There are 16 residues in the CDR3. Germline CDR1 reads MGHRA; CDR2 reads YSYEKL. The DNA of the CDR3 is TGCGCCAGCAGCCAAGATGAGATAGCGGAGAGAAATGAGCAGTTCTTC. Translation: CASSQDEIAERNEQFF.

In the case of this clonotype: A junction boundary mismatches the germline segment, possibly from a read error. In DNA form, the CDR3 reads TGCAGTGCTAGACTCATTCTAGCGGGAGCAAGCACAGATAGGCAGTATTTT. Translation: CSARLILAGASTDRQYF. The J gene is TRBJ2-3, the V gene TRBV20-1; 10 bases line up with TRBD2. The CDR3 extends over 17 amino acids. Per the germline V gene, CDR1 is DFQATT and CDR2 is SNEGSKA (reference sequence).

V usage is TRBV5-5 and J usage is TRBJ2-1; weak D call: TRBD2 (5 bases). Germline V lookup: CDR1 SGHKS, CDR2 YYEKEE (reference sequence). This CDR3 region has 14 residues. Trimming took 7 bases from V and 7 from J, leaving 18 bases between them. CDR3 sequence (DNA): TGTGCCAGCGGACCCCCCGGACTGCCAAATGAGCAGTTCTTC. Translated: CASGPPGLPNEQFF.

CDR3 residues: CASSYRDRPYEQYF. DNA of the CDR3: TGTGCCAGCAGTTACCGGGACAGACCTTACGAGCAGTACTTC. The chain is built from TRBV6-5 and TRBJ2-7, with 7 bases matching TRBD1. Germline trimming cut 2 bases from V and 4 bases from J; bases unmatched to any gene: 5. CDR1 is MNHEY, CDR2 SVGAGI, per germline. The CDR3 is 14 residues long.

The chain employs TRBV5-1 and TRBJ2-1; 7 nucleotides align to TRBD2. The germline CDR1 and CDR2 sequences are SGHRS and YFSETQ. The CDR3 totals 19 residues. The J segment lost 0 bases and the V segment lost 0 bases, leaving 12 bases of the junction unmatched. As DNA, the CDR3 is TGCGCCAGCAGCTTGGCACGGGGGGTGTCAAGCAGCTCCTACAATGAGCAGTTCTTC. This translates into CASSLARGVSSSSYNEQFF.

This clonotype was detected only a few times. The rearrangement links TRBV7-2 to TRBJ2-3; TRBD1 matches at 11 bases. Germline CDR1 SGHTA, CDR2 FQGNSA. The CDR3 runs 17 residues. V lost 2 bases, J lost 4 bases, and 8 bases stayed unmatched. In nucleotides, the CDR3 is TGTGCCAGCAGCTTATCCGCCGGGACAGGGGGTTCAGATACGCAGTATTTT. As protein: CASSLSAGTGGSDTQYF.

This clonotype has a handful of counts. The J gene is TRBJ2-2, the V gene TRBV12-3 or TRBV12-4, with D possibly TRBD1 on 5 matching bases. V lost 6 bases, J lost 6 bases, and 17 bases lay in between. CDR3 length: 15 residues. The CDR3 loop reads CASSGWLQAPGELFF. The CDR3 DNA reads as TGTGCCAGCAGCGGTTGGTTACAGGCCCCCGGGGAGCTGTTTTTT.

Ten or more counts support this clonotype. The chain has TRBV9 and TRBJ2-7; TRBD2 aligns across 8 bases. J lost 4 bases, V lost 2 bases, and 11 bases had no gene match. This CDR3 has 16 residues. Per the germline V gene, CDR1 is SGDLS and CDR2 is YYNGEE. CDR3 protein: CASSVGRSGRVYEQYF. CDR3 sequence (DNA): TGTGCCAGCAGCGTCGGACGGAGCGGGAGAGTTTACGAGCAGTACTTC.

Regarding this clonotype: Germline is not matched at one junction end, which may reflect a read error. This chain uses TRBV4-3 with TRBJ1-2; D unresolved. CDR1 LGHNA and CDR2 YSLEER come from the germline V gene. The CDR3 covers 13 residues. The CDR3 region is CASSQDKWQGYTF. The CDR3 coding sequence is TGCGCCAGCAGCCAAGATAAGTGGCAAGGCTATACCTTC.

The chain recombines TRBV6-5 with TRBJ1-5; 7 bases fit TRBD1. The CDR3 spans 15 residues. Germline V gene sequence: CDR1 MNHEY, CDR2 SVGAGI. J gave up 4 bases and V 2 bases, and 5 bases lay outside the gene matches. The CDR3 region is CASSYRGGQNQPQHF. The CDR3 DNA reads TGTGCCAGCAGTTACCGGGGGGGACAGAATCAGCCCCAGCATTTT.

This clonotype was recorded a few times. The V gene is TRBV20-1, the J gene TRBJ1-5; D is uncertain. The CDR3 runs to 12 residues. V was clipped by 6 bases and J by 2 bases, with 8 bases between them. Germline loops: CDR1 DFQATT, CDR2 SNEGSKA (reference sequence). The CDR3 bases are TGCAGTGCGGAACGGGGCAATCAGCCCCAGCATTTT. Its translation is CSAERGNQPQHF.

This clonotype has only a few counts. The chain combines TRBV5-6 with TRBJ2-4; D remains ambiguous. V was cut by 4 bases and J by 8 bases, with 25 bases left in between. Germline-derived CDR1 and CDR2 are SGHDT and YYEEEE. CDR3 length: 17 residues. The DNA of the CDR3 is TGTGCCAGCAGCCAAGGTTTACGGGCACTCCCACGGGACATTCAGTACTTC. The encoded protein is CASSQGLRALPRDIQYF.

The V call is TRBV13, the J call TRBJ1-1, with TRBD1 as a possible D gene (5 bases). Germline CDR1 and CDR2: PRHDT and FYEKMQ (reference sequence). The CDR3 contains 16 residues. V was trimmed by 0 bases and J by 4 bases, leaving 15 bases between them. As DNA, the CDR3 is TGTGCCAGCAGCTTAGGGGGGGGGAGGCGGAGCACTGAAGCTTTCTTT. It specifies CASSLGGGRRSTEAFF.

The chain carries TRBV20-1 and TRBJ2-5; D unclear. Germline V lookup: CDR1 DFQATT, CDR2 SNEGSKA (reference sequence). V dropped 0 bases and J dropped 2 bases, with 13 bases sitting between them. The CDR3 is 15 amino acids. The CDR3 sequence is CSARDLRHSQETQYF. For the CDR3, the DNA is TGCAGTGCTAGAGATCTGAGACACTCACAAGAGACCCAGTACTTC.

This clonotype has a handful of counts. The chain links TRBV20-1 to TRBJ1-5; D gene unclear. Germline-derived CDR1 and CDR2 are DFQATT and SNEGSKA (reference sequence). The V end lost 1 base, the J end lost 7 bases, and 8 bases lay between the germline ends. This CDR3 region has 12 residues. The CDR3 bases are TGCAGTGCTAGAGGACAAAACCAGCCCCAGCATTTT. Its protein is CSARGQNQPQHF.

This clonotype was seen a handful of times. The CDR3 coding sequence is TGCGCCAGCAGCCCCTATCCTAGCGGGAGCTCCCCCACAGATACGCAGTATTTT. Protein product: CASSPYPSGSSPTDTQYF. V gene TRBV5-1 combines with J gene TRBJ2-3; 10 positions agree with TRBD2. Germline V gene data show CDR1 as SGHRS and CDR2 as YFSETQ. V lost 4 bases and J lost 2; bases outside the gene matches: 13. The CDR3 is made up of 18 amino acids.

This clonotype was detected many times. V usage is TRBV27 and J usage is TRBJ2-7, with 7 bases aligning to TRBD2. V gave up 5 bases and J gave up 0 bases; unmatched junction bases: 10. CDR1 is MNHEY and CDR2 is SMNVEV in the germline V gene (reference sequence). This CDR3 has 16 residues. The CDR3: CASSPHEGGSSYEQYF. In nucleotides, the CDR3 is TGTGCCAGCAGTCCCCACGAGGGAGGGAGCTCCTACGAGCAGTACTTC.